The 13 T cell receptor beta chains below all came from one sample that was sequenced in a study of beta chain features in type 1 diabetes. The isolated RNA, all of it, was reverse transcribed, so expressed TCRB transcripts were what got sequenced. Clones were sequenced by immunoSEQ multiplex PCR, and TCRdb holds only the in-frame ones, with some missing. The repertoire includes more than 250,000 clones, around 20% of them detected once, and around 0.028% sits in the top ten. These TCRs are of unknown antigen specificity. Findings and limits, study-wide: There was a moderate but significant shortening of TCRB CDR3s in all four CD4+ subsets of Type 1 diabetes patients.

The sequencing sample was made of naive CD4+ T cells from blood. Source of these receptors: a woman in her forties with type 1 diabetes.

This sequence joins TRBV6-5 and TRBJ2-7; TRBD2 agrees at 7 bases. This CDR3 is built from 13 residues. In germline, CDR1 is MNHEY, CDR2 SVGAGI. V gave up 5 bases and J gave up 0 bases; unmatched junction bases: 1. The DNA for the CDR3 is TGTGCCAGCAGTGCTAGCGGCTCCTACGAGCAGTACTTC. Translating gives CASSASGSYEQYF.

This clone has more than one count but fewer than ten. This chain connects TRBV4-1 to TRBJ1-5; D not certain. Germline CDR1 and CDR2: MGHRA and YSYEKL. V was cut by 4 bases and J by 3 bases, with 16 bases left in between. The CDR3 covers 16 residues. The CDR3 region has the DNA TGCGCCAGCAGCCCTAGGCCAGCATTTTTCAATCAGCCCCAGCATTTT. This gives the protein CASSPRPAFFNQPQHF.

This chain joins TRBV5-1 and TRBJ2-2; TRBD1 matches at 9 bases. The CDR3 is 16 residues long. V was clipped by 4 bases and J by 5 bases; unmatched bases: 9. Germline CDR1 reads SGHRS; CDR2 reads YFSETQ. The chain's CDR3 is CASSATGQGLTGELFF. For the CDR3, the DNA is TGCGCCAGCAGCGCGACCGGACAGGGGTTGACCGGGGAGCTGTTTTTT.

This clone has only a few counts. The sample carries other DNA sequences with the same CDR3. The chain employs TRBV30 and TRBJ2-1, with a tentative D call TRBD2 (5 bases). Germline V gene lookup returns CDR1 GTSNPN and CDR2 SVGIG (reference sequence). Trimming took off 2 bases at V and 6 bases at J, with 5 bases between the two ends. The CDR3 spans 11 residues. The CDR3 loop reads CAWSRGNEQFF. As DNA, the CDR3 is TGTGCCTGGAGTCGGGGCAATGAGCAGTTCTTC.

V gene TRBV20-1 combines with J gene TRBJ2-2; no definite D call. The CDR3 spans 11 residues. Germline V gives CDR1 DFQATT, CDR2 SNEGSKA (reference sequence). V was trimmed by 7 bases and J by 1 base, leaving 4 bases between them. The CDR3 sequence: CSGRNTGELFF. CDR3 nucleotides: TGCAGTGGCAGGAACACCGGGGAGCTGTTTTTT.

V is TRBV20-1 and J is TRBJ2-1; the D is unclear. V shed 5 bases and J shed 9 bases, with 11 bases lying between them. CDR1 and CDR2 (germline): DFQATT, SNEGSKA (reference sequence). This CDR3 contains 11 residues. The CDR3 DNA reads as TGCAGTGCTCTAAAAGAGGTTGAGCAGTTCTTC. Its protein is CSALKEVEQFF.

There are a few counts of this clone. V is TRBV4-3 and J is TRBJ1-6; D is possibly TRBD1 (6 bases). Trimming pared 1 base from V and 13 bases from J, leaving 20 bases between. The CDR3 has 16 residues. The germline CDR1 and CDR2 sequences are LGHNA and YSLEER. This CDR3 reads CASSQGVGTRRQPLHF. The CDR3 region has the DNA TGCGCCAGCAGCCAAGGAGTCGGGACACGGAGACAGCCCCTCCACTTT.

In its sample, this clone was seen a few times. The chain combines TRBV9 with TRBJ1-1; unclear D gene. CDR1 SGDLS and CDR2 YYNGEE come from the germline V gene. The CDR3 length is 12 residues. V was cut by 3 bases and J by 7 bases, with 10 bases left in between. The CDR3: CASSETSGEAFF. CDR3 coding DNA: TGTGCCAGCAGCGAAACATCGGGTGAAGCTTTCTTT.

DNA of the CDR3: TGTGCCAGCAGCCTCGACAGCGACAATGAGCAGTTCTTC. It encodes CASSLDSDNEQFF. The rearrangement uses TRBV28 and TRBJ2-1; TRBD1 might be the D (5 bases). With 6 bases removed from V and 5 bases from J, the gap between germline ends came to 11 bases. The CDR3 is made up of 13 amino acids. Germline V lookup: CDR1 MDHEN, CDR2 SYDVKM.

This chain uses TRBV7-9 with TRBJ1-1; maybe TRBD1 (5 bases). The V and J ends lost 5 bases and 3 bases respectively, with 10 bases between them. This CDR3 has 13 residues. Germline V gene lookup returns CDR1 SEHNR and CDR2 FQNEAQ (reference sequence). The DNA of the CDR3 is TGTGCCAGCAGCGCCTTCAGGGACACTGAAGCTTTCTTT. Protein product: CASSAFRDTEAFF.

This clone has only a few counts. V usage is TRBV5-6 and J usage is TRBJ2-3, with TRBD2 identical over 9 bases. V was clipped by 0 bases and J by 5 bases; unmatched bases: 4. Germline V gene lookup returns CDR1 SGHDT and CDR2 YYEEEE. This CDR3 region has 15 residues. DNA of the CDR3: TGTGCCAGCAGCTTGGCGCGGGGGGGCGGAGATACGCAGTATTTT. Encoded protein: CASSLARGGGDTQYF. Supplemented by reference TRBV5-6 and TRBJ2-3, the full variable domain reads DAGVTQSPTHLIKTRGQQVTLRCSPKSGHDTVSWYQQALGQGPQFIFQYYEEEERQRGNFPDRFSGHQFPNYSSELNVNALLLGDSALYLCASSLARGGGDTQYFGPGTRLTVL.

CDR3 sequence: CASSDRVETQYF. CDR3 DNA: TGTGCCAGCAGCGACAGGGTTGAGACCCAGTACTTC. The chain employs TRBV9 and TRBJ2-5; the D gene is possibly TRBD1 (6 bases). V was shortened by 3 bases and J by 5 bases, with 8 bases between the two germline ends. Germline assignment: CDR1 SGDLS and CDR2 YYNGEE. There are 12 residues in the CDR3.

This clone has just a few counts. The chain links TRBV15 to TRBJ1-2; D uncertain. Trimming shortened V by 0 bases and J by 3 bases, and 11 bases separated the two germline ends. The CDR3 sequence is 15 residues long. Germline CDR1 LNHNV, CDR2 YYDKDF (reference sequence). The CDR3 region is CATSRDSPLDYGYTF. The CDR3 bases are TGTGCCACCAGCAGAGATTCCCCCCTAGACTATGGCTACACCTTC.